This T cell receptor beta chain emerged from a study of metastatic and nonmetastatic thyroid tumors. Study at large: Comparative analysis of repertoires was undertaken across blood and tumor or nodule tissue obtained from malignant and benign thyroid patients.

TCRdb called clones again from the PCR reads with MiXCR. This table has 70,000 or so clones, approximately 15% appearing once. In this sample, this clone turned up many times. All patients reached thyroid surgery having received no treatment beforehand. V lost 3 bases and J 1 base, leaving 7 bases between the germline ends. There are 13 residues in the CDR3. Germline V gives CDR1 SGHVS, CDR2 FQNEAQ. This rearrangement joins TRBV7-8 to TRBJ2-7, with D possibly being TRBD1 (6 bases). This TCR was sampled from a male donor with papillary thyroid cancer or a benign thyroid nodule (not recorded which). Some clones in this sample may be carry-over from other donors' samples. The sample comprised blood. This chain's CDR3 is CASSLRGSYEQYF. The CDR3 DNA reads TGTGCCAGCAGCTTGAGGGGGTCCTACGAGCAGTACTTC.